The 14 T cell receptor beta chains in this list originate from one sample, sequenced in a study of T cells in pancreatic ductal adenocarcinoma. TCRdb's copy holds only in-frame clones and misses some; the assay was immunoSEQ multiplex PCR. This table holds around 100,000 clones, roughly 96% found once. Selected pancreatic ductal adenocarcinoma patients had undergone surgery without neoadjuvant therapy. The sequenced sample was PBMCs. Every receptor here comes from a human donor with pancreatic ductal adenocarcinoma.

The chain uses TRBV7-9 and TRBJ2-7; 7 nucleotides line up with TRBD1. CDR3 length: 14 residues. Trimming cost V 5 bases and J 2 bases; bases outside gene matches: 6. Germline CDR1 SEHNR, CDR2 FQNEAQ (reference sequence). CDR3 DNA sequence: TGTGCCAGCAGCCCAGGGACAGCGACCTACGAGCAGTACTTC. Translated: CASSPGTATYEQYF.

The chain is built from TRBV9 and TRBJ2-1; TRBD2 matches 7 bases. The germline V gene has CDR1 SGDLS and CDR2 YYNGEE. CDR3 size: 16 residues. The junction had 7 bases not matched to a gene; V was cut back by 0 bases and J by 4 bases. The CDR3 DNA follows: TGTGCCAGCAGCGTAGGCTTGGCTAGCGGATACAATGAGCAGTTCTTC. Translated: CASSVGLASGYNEQFF.

The chain couples TRBV6-5 to TRBJ2-1; no definite D call. V was clipped by 6 bases and J by 9 bases, with 15 bases between them. The CDR3 runs to 13 residues. CDR1 is MNHEY and CDR2 is SVGAGI in the germline V gene. The CDR3 is CASSTRGGGEQFF. Here the CDR3 DNA reads TGTGCCAGCAGCACGCGTGGTGGTGGTGAGCAGTTCTTC.

The chain is built from TRBV7-2 and TRBJ2-3; 8 bases fit TRBD2. V dropped 8 bases and J dropped 5; count of bases not matched to a gene: 6. CDR1 is SGHTA, CDR2 FQGNSA, per germline. The CDR3 is 13 residues long. The CDR3 sequence is CASESGGKDTQYF. As DNA, the CDR3 is TGTGCCAGCGAGTCGGGAGGGAAAGATACGCAGTATTTT.

This clone has just a few counts. The chain links TRBV29-1 to TRBJ2-2; unclear D gene. The germline V gene encodes CDR1 SQVTM and CDR2 ANQGSEA. V lost 2 bases to trimming and J lost 4 bases, with 8 bases between them. CDR3 length equals 13 residues. CDR3: CSVERQVTGELFF. The CDR3 nucleotides read TGCAGCGTTGAAAGGCAGGTCACCGGGGAGCTGTTTTTT.

This clone was seen a single time. For the CDR3, the DNA is TGCGCCAGCAGCCTCAGGGCCCCGATGGTTGATGGCTACACCTTC. Translation: CASSLRAPMVDGYTF. V gene TRBV4-1 combines with J gene TRBJ1-2; D perhaps matches TRBD1 (5 bases). This CDR3 contains 15 residues. The germline V and J ends were trimmed by 4 bases and 6 bases, with 18 bases remaining between them. Germline V lookup: CDR1 MGHRA, CDR2 YSYEKL.

The chain employs TRBV4-1 and TRBJ1-4, with 12 bases matching TRBD1. The CDR3 extends over 16 amino acids. Germline lookup yields CDR1 MGHRA and CDR2 YSYEKL. Germline trimming cut 7 bases from V and 7 bases from J; bases unmatched to any gene: 10. This CDR3 is CASIPTGTGGGEKLFF. The CDR3 DNA follows: TGCGCCAGCATCCCCACGGGGACAGGGGGCGGTGAAAAACTGTTTTTT.

The chain employs TRBV7-3 and TRBJ2-1, with 9 bases matching TRBD2. V shed 5 bases, J shed 13 bases, and the junction held 9 bases outside the gene matches. This CDR3 contains 13 residues. CDR1 and CDR2 from the germline V gene are SGHTA and FQGTGA. CDR3 nucleotides: TGTGCCAGCAGCCCCTACAGCGGGAGGTTTCAGTTCTTC. Its protein is CASSPYSGRFQFF.

This chain joins TRBV19 and TRBJ1-5; D gene uncertain. This CDR3 contains 15 residues. The V end lost 7 bases, the J end lost 1 base, and 14 bases lay between the germline ends. CDR1 and CDR2 from the germline V gene are LNHDA and SQIVND (reference sequence). The CDR3 loop reads CASTDRGLSNQPQHF. The DNA of the CDR3 is TGTGCCAGTACCGATCGTGGGCTCAGCAATCAGCCCCAGCATTTT. Using reference TRBV19 and TRBJ1-5 for the parts outside the CDR3, the full variable domain is DGGITQSPKYLFRKEGQNVTLSCEQNLNHDAMYWYRQDPGQGLRLIYYSQIVNDFQKGDIAEGYSVSREKKESFPLTVTSAQKNPTAFYLCASTDRGLSNQPQHFGDGTRLSIL.

The CDR3 is CSVPGQGPYEQYF. Here the CDR3 DNA reads TGCAGCGTTCCCGGACAGGGTCCCTACGAGCAGTACTTC. J is TRBJ2-7 and V is TRBV29-1; TRBD1 matches 8 bases. V lost 5 bases, J lost 2 bases, and 5 bases stayed unmatched. This CDR3 has 13 residues. Germline V lookup: CDR1 SQVTM, CDR2 ANQGSEA.

The chain is built from TRBV7-2 and TRBJ2-1; tentative D call: TRBD2 (5 bases). The CDR3 length is 13 residues. CDR1 and CDR2 from the germline V gene are SGHTA and FQGNSA. Trimming removed 0 bases from V and 9 bases from J, with 9 bases in between. CDR3 sequence (DNA): TGTGCCAGCAGCTTAGCGCGGGCGGGTGAGCAGTTCTTC. Its translation is CASSLARAGEQFF.

This sequence joins TRBV5-4 and TRBJ1-1; possible D gene TRBD1, 5 bases. The V gene's germline CDR1 is SGHNT and CDR2 YYREEE (reference sequence). The CDR3 consists of 12 residues. The V and J ends lost 4 bases and 4 bases respectively, with 8 bases between them. CDR3 in DNA: TGTGCCAGCAGCCTAACAGGCACTGAAGCTTTCTTT. Residues: CASSLTGTEAFF.

V is TRBV28 and J is TRBJ1-2; TRBD1 aligns across 8 bases. Germline assignment: CDR1 MDHEN and CDR2 SYDVKM. With V trimmed by 4 bases and J by 8 bases, 6 bases remained unmatched. The CDR3 sequence is 13 residues long. The CDR3 loop is CASSYRGWRGYTF. CDR3 nucleotide sequence: TGTGCCAGCAGTTACAGGGGGTGGAGAGGCTACACCTTC.

J is TRBJ2-3 and V is TRBV10-3; D unclear. Germline loops: CDR1 ENHRY, CDR2 SYGVKD. This CDR3 has 16 residues. V was shortened by 2 bases and J by 0 bases, with 12 bases between the two germline ends. The chain's CDR3 is CAISEMNTVSTDTQYF. Written as DNA, the CDR3 is TGTGCCATCAGTGAGATGAATACGGTGAGCACAGATACGCAGTATTTT.